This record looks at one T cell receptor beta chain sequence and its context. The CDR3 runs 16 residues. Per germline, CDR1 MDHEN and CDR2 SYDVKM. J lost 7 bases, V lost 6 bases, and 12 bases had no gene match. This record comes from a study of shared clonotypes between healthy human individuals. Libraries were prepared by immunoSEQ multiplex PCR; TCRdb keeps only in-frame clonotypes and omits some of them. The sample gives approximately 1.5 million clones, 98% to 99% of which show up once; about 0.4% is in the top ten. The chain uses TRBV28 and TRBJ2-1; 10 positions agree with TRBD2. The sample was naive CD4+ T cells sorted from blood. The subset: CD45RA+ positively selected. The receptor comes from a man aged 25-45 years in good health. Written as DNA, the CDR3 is TGTGCCAGCAGCAACCCCGGGACTAGCGTTGCGAATGAGCAGTTCTTC. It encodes CASSNPGTSVANEQFF.